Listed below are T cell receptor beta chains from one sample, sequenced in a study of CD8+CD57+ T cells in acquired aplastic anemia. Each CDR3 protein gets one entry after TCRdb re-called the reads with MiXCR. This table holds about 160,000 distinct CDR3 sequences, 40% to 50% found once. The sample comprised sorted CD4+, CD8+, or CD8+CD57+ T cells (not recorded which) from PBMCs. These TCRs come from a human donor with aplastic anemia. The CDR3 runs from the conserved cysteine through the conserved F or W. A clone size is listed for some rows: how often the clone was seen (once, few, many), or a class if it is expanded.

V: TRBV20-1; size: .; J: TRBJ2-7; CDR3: CSAQGTSSGVYEQYF
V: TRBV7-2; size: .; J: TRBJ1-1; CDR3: CASSVELLNTEAFF
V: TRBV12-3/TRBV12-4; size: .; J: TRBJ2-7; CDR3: CAIRKRDTSYEQYF
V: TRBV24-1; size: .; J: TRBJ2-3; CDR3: CATSDSTEDTQYF
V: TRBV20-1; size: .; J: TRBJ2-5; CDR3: CSARGREETQYF
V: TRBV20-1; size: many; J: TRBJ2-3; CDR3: CSARDPRLADTDTQYF
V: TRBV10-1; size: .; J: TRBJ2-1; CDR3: CASNDRGEQFF
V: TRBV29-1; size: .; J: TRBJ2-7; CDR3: CSVEGRYVDYEQYF
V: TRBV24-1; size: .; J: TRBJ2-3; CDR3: CATSDRAGGTDTQYF
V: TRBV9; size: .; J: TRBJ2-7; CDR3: CASSLQVEGTYEQYF
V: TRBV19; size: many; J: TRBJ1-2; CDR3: CASSMGSQTPSLDYGYTF
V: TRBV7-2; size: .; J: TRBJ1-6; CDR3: CASSPARLSNSPLHF
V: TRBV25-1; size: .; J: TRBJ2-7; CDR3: CASSLVWGSRDEQYF
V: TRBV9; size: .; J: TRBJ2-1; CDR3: CASSVDDLVAGALGNEQFF
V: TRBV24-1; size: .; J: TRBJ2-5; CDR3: CATSDWGQEGETQYF
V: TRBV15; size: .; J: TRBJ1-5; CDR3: CATSRGFGEGQPQHF
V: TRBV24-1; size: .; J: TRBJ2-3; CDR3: CATSDSGTGGTDTQYF
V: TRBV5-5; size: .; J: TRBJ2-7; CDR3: CASRYSGTLSYEQYF
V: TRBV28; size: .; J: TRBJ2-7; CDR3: CASRDASYEQYF
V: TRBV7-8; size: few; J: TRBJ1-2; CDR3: CASSASAVGDRDRGYTF
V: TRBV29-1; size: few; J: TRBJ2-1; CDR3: CSVETGHEQFF
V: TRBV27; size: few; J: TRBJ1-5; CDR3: CASSTYGEQPQHF
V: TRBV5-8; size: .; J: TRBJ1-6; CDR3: CASSYANDNSPLHF
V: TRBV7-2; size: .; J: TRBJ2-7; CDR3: CASSLNAAYEQYF
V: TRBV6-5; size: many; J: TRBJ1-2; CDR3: CASSYSDRNYGYTF
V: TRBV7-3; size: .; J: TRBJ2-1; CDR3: CASSGQHNEQFF
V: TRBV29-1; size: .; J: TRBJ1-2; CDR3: CSVGTGNYGYTF
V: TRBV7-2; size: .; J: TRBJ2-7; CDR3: CASSWTGGDIYEQYF
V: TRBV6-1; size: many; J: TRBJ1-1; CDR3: CASSEDYQGADTEAFF
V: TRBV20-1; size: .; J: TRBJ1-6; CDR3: CSASVGWNSPLHF
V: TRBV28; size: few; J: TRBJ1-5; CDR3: CASSPAKGGGQPQHF
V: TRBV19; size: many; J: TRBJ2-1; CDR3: CASSMFSGNEQFF
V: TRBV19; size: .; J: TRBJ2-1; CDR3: CASSASASYNEQFF
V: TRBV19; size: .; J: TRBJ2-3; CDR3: CATRSGRGTDTQYF
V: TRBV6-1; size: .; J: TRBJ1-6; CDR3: CASSVRGISPLHF
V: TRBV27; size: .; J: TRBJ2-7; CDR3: CASSLSVDWHEQYF
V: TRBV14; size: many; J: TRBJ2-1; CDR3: CASSSLGGLINEQFF
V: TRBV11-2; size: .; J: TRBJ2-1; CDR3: CASSFGTGERNEQFF
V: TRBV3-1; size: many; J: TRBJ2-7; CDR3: CASSQDWGPSYEQYF
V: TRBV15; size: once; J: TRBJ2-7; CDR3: CATSSGGTIGYEQYF